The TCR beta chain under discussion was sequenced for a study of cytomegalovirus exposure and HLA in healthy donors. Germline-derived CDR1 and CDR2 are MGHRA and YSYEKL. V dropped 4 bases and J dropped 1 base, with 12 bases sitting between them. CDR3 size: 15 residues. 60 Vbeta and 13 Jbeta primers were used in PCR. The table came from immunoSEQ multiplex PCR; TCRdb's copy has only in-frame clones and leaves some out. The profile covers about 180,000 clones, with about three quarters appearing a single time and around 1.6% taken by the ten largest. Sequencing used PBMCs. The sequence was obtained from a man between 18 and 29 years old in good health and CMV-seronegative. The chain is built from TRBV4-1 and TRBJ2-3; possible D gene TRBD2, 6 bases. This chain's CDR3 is CASSPRRGGTDTQYF. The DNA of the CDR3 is TGCGCCAGCAGCCCACGGAGGGGAGGCACAGATACGCAGTATTTT.